What follows describes a single TCR beta chain. The antigen remains unidentified. These data originate in a study of PD-1 blockade in classical Hodgkin lymphoma. Study details: Intravenous delivery of nivolumab at 3 mg/kg to patients occurred every 2 weeks. General study findings and limits: Those achieving complete response showed baseline diversity like newly diagnosed patients.

Some clones are missing from TCRdb's copy, which holds only in-frame ones; the method was immunoSEQ multiplex PCR. The repertoire holds tens of thousands of clones, with around 94% as singletons. Noted time point: cycle 4 day 1 (C4D1), after about 6 weeks of nivolumab. All the patients suffered relapse after autologous stem cell transplantation, and brentuximab vedotin exposure differed. J was trimmed by 1 base and V by 0 bases; bases with no gene match: 16. Germline V gives CDR1 SGHRS, CDR2 YFSETQ. There are 20 residues in the CDR3. The material sequenced was peripheral blood mononuclear cells (PBMCs), taken before the fourth cycle of nivolumab. The clonotype originates from a human donor with classical Hodgkin lymphoma. The J gene is TRBJ2-7, the V gene TRBV5-1; 10 bases are shared with TRBD2. CDR3 DNA: TGCGCCAGCAGCTTGGCCCCGGACAGGGTGTCTAGCGGGAGTTCCTACGAGCAGTACTTC. Translated: CASSLAPDRVSSGSSYEQYF.